The TCR beta chain under discussion was sequenced for a study of Graves' ophthalmopathy and Graves' hyperthyroidism. The study's findings and limits: The majority of expanded thyroid clonotypes above 0.001 frequency also occurred in blood.

The starting material, 10 ml of fresh peripheral blood, provided the PBMCs. This clonotype appeared many times. The antigen is unknown. This may be a read error: a much more frequent sequence differs by one nucleotide. RNA transcripts served as template for amplifying TCR beta CDR3 sequences. HTBI primers were employed in first-round RT-PCR, then a second-round multiplex PCR followed. From the multiplex PCR reads, TCRdb called clonotypes with MiXCR, one entry per CDR3 protein. The top ten hold more than 5.5% of the sample, which has about 620,000 distinct CDR3 sequences, about 20% seen once. The CDR3 is 13 residues long. Germline CDR1 SGHRS, CDR2 YFSETQ.

V is TRBV5-1 and J is TRBJ1-1; D possibly corresponds to TRBD1 (6 bases). The sequenced material came from peripheral blood. This TCR was recovered from a woman in her late teens or twenties with stable Graves' hyperthyroidism. Some clones in this sample may be carry-over from other donors' samples. The CDR3 coding sequence is TGCGCCAGCAGCTTGGAGACAGGCACTGAAGCTTGCTTT. Its translation is CASSLETGTEACF.